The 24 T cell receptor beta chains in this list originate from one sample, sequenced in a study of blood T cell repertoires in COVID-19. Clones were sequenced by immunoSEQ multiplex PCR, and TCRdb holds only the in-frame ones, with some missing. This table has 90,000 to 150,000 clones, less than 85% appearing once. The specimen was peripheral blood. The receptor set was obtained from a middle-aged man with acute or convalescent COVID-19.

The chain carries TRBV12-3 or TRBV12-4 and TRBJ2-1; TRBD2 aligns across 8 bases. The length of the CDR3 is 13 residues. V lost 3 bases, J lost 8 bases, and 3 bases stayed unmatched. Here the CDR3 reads CASSFLAGYEQFF. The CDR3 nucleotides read TGTGCCAGCAGTTTTCTAGCGGGCTATGAGCAGTTCTTC.

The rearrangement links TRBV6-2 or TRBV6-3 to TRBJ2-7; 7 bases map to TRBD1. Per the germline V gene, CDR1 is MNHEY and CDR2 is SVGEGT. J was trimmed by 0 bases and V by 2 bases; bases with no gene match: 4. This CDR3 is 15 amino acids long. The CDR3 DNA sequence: TGTGCCAGCAGTTACAAGGGACAGAGCTCCTACGAGCAGTACTTC. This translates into CASSYKGQSSYEQYF.

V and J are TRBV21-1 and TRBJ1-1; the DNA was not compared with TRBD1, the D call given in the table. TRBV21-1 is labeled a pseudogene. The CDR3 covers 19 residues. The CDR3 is CASSKKMGRGPDMNTEAFF. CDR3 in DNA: TGTGCCAGCAGCAAAAAGATGGGTAGGGGGCCCGACATGAACACTGAAGCTTTCTTT.

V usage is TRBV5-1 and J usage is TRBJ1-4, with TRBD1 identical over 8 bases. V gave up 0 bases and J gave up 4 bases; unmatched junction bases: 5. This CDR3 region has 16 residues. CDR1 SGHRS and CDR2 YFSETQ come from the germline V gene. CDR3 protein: CASSLAPGGNNEKLFF. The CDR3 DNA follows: TGCGCCAGCAGCTTGGCTCCAGGGGGCAATAATGAAAAACTGTTTTTT. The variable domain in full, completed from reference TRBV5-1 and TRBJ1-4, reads KAGVTQTPRYLIKTRGQQVTLSCSPISGHRSVSWYQQTPGQGLQFLFEYFSETQRNKGNFPGRFSGRQFSNSRSEMNVSTLELGDSALYLCASSLAPGGNNEKLFFGSGTQLSVL.

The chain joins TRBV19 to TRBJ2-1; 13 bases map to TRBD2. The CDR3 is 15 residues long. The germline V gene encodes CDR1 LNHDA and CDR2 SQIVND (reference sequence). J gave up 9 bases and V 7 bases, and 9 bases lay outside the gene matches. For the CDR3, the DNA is TGTGCCAGTACCTCCGGGACTAGCGGGATTACTGAGCAGTTCTTC. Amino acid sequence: CASTSGTSGITEQFF.

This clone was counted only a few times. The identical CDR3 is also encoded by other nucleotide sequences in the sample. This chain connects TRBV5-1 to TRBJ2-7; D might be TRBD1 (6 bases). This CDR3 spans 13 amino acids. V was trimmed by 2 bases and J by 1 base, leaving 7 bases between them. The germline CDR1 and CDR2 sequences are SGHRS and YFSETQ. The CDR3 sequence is CASSLDRSYEQYF. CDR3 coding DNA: TGCGCCAGCAGCTTAGACAGGTCCTACGAGCAGTACTTC.

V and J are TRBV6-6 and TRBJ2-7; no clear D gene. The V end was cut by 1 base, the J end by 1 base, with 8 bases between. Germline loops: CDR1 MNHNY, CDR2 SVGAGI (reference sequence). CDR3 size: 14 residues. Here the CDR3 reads CASSYYSRSYEQYF. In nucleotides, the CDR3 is TGTGCCAGCAGTTACTATTCCAGGTCCTACGAGCAGTACTTC.

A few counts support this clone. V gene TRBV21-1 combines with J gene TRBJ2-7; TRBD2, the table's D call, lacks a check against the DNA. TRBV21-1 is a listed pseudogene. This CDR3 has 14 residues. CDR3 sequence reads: CASKRESASYEQYF. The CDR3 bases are TGTGCCAGCAAGAGGGAGTCGGCATCCTACGAGCAGTACTTC.

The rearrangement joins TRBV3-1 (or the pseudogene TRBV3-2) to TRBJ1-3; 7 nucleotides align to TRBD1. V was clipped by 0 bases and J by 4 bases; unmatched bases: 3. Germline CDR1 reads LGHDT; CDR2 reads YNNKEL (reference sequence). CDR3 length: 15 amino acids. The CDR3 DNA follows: TGTGCCAGCAGCCAAGATCCAGGGGGAGGAAACACCATATATTTT. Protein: CASSQDPGGGNTIYF.

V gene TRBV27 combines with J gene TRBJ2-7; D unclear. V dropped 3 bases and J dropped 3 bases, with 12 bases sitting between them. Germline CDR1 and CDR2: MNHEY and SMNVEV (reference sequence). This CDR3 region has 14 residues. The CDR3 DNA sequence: TGTGCCAGCAGTTTGGGTAAACTATTCTACGAGCAGTACTTC. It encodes CASSLGKLFYEQYF.

CDR3 protein: CASSPGTEANYGYTF. In DNA, the CDR3 is TGTGCCAGCAGCCCAGGGACAGAAGCTAACTATGGCTACACCTTC. The rearrangement uses TRBV7-3 and TRBJ1-2; 7 positions agree with TRBD1. The J segment lost 0 bases and the V segment lost 5 bases, leaving 6 bases of the junction unmatched. The CDR3 has 15 residues. Per germline, CDR1 SGHTA and CDR2 FQGTGA.

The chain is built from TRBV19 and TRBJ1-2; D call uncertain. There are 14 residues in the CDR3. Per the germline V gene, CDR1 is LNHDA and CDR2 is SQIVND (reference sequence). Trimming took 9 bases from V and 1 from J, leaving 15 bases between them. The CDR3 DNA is TGTGCCAGCACTGCGGGTAACTTTAACTATGGCTACACCTTC. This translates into CASTAGNFNYGYTF.

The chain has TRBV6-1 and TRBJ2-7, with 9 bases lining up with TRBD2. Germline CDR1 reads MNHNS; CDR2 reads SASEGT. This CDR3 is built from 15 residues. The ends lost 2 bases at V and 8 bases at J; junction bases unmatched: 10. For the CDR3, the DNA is TGTGCCAGCAGTGAACAGGGAGGCGGGGGGGCCCAGCAGTACTTC. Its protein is CASSEQGGGGAQQYF.

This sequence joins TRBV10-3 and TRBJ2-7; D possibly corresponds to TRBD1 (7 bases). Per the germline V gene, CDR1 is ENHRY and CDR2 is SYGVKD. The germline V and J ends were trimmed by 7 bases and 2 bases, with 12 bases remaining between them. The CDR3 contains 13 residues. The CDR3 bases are TGTGCCATCATGCGGGACAGAACCTACGAGCAGTACTTC. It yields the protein CAIMRDRTYEQYF.

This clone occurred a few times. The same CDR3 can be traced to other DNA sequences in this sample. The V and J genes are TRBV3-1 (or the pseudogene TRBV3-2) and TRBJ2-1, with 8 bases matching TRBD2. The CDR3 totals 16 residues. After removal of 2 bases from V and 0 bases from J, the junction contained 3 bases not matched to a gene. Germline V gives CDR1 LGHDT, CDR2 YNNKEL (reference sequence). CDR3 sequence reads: CASSQLAGGSYNEQFF. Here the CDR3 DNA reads TGTGCCAGCAGCCAATTGGCGGGAGGCTCCTACAATGAGCAGTTCTTC.

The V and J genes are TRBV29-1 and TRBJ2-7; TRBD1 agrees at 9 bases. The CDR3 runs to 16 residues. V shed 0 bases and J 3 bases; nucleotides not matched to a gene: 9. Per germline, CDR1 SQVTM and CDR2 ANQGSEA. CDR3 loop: CSVEDATGGEFYEQYF. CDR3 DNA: TGCAGCGTTGAAGATGCAACAGGGGGCGAGTTCTACGAGCAGTACTTC.

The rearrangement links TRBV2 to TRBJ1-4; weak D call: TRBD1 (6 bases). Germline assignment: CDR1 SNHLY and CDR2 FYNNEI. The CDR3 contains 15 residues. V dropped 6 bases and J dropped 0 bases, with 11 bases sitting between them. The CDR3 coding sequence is TGTGCCAGCAGCCGCGGACAGACAACTAATGAAAAACTGTTTTTT. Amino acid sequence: CASSRGQTTNEKLFF.

The CDR3 region is CASSVAGGFYEQYF. The CDR3, as DNA: TGTGCCAGCAGCGTAGCAGGGGGCTTCTACGAGCAGTACTTC. The chain employs TRBV9 and TRBJ2-7; TRBD1 aligns across 8 bases. Germline CDR1 is SGDLS and CDR2 is YYNGEE. The CDR3 length is 14 residues. V lost 0 bases, J lost 3 bases, and 2 bases stayed unmatched.

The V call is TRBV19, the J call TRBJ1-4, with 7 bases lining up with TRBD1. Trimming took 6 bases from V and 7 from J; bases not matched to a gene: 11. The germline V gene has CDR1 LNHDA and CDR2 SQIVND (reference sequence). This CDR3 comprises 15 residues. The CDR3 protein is CASSPHDRVGEKLFF. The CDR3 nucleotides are TGTGCCAGTAGCCCTCATGACAGGGTTGGTGAAAAACTGTTTTTT.

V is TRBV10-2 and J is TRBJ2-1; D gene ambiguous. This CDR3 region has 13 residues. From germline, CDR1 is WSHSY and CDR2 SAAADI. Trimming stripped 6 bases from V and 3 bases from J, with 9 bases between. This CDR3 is CASRSPFYNEQFF. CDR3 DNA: TGCGCCAGCAGAAGCCCGTTCTACAATGAGCAGTTCTTC.

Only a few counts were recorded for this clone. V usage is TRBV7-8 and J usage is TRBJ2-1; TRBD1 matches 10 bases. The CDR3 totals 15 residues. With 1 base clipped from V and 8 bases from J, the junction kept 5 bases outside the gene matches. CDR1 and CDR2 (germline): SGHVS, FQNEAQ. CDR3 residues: CASSLGTDRGHEQFF. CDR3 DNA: TGTGCCAGCAGCTTAGGGACTGACAGGGGGCATGAGCAGTTCTTC.

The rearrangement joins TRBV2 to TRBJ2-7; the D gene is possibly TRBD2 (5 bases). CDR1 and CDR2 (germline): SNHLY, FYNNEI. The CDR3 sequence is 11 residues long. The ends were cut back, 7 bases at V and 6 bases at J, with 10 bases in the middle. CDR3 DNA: TGTGCCAGCAAGAAGGAGGCCGAGCAGTACTTC. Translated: CASKKEAEQYF.

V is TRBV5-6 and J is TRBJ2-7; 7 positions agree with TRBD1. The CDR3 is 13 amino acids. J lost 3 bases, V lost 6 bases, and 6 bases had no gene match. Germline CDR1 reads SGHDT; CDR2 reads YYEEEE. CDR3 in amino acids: CASMTGSVYEQYF. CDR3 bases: TGTGCCAGCATGACAGGGTCAGTCTACGAGCAGTACTTC. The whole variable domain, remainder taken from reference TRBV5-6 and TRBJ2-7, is DAGVTQSPTHLIKTRGQQVTLRCSPKSGHDTVSWYQQALGQGPQFIFQYYEEEERQRGNFPDRFSGHQFPNYSSELNVNALLLGDSALYLCASMTGSVYEQYFGPGTRLTVT.

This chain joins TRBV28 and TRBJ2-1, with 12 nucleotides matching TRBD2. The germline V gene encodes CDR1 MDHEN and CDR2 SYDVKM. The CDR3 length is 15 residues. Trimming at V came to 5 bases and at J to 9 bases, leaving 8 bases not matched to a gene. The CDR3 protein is CASSPRLAGVSEQFF. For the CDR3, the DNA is TGTGCCAGCAGTCCTCGACTAGCGGGAGTTAGTGAGCAGTTCTTC.